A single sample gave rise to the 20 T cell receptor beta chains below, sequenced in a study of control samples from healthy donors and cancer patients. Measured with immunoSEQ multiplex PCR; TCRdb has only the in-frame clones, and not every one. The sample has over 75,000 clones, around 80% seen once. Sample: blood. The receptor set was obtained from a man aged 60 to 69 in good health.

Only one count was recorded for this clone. The CDR3 bases are TGTGCCAGCTCACGGGACAGGGACTATGGCTACACCTTC. Protein: CASSRDRDYGYTF. The rearrangement links TRBV18 to TRBJ1-2; 9 nucleotides align to TRBD1. V shed 4 bases, J shed 3 bases, and the junction held 0 bases outside the gene matches. This CDR3 has 13 residues. From germline, CDR1 is KGHSH and CDR2 LQKENI.

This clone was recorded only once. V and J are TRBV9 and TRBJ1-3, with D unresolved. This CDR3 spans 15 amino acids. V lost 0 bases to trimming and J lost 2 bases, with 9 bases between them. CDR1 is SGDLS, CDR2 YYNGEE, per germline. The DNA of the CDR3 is TGTGCCAGCAGCGTAGCTAATAGGGCTGGAAACACCATATATTTT. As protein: CASSVANRAGNTIYF.

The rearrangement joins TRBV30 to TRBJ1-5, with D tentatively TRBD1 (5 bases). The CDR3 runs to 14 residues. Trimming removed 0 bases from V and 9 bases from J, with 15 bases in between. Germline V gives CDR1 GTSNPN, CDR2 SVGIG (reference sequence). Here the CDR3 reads CAWSVGGGSPPQHF. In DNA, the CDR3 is TGTGCCTGGAGTGTAGGTGGGGGATCACCGCCCCAGCATTTT.

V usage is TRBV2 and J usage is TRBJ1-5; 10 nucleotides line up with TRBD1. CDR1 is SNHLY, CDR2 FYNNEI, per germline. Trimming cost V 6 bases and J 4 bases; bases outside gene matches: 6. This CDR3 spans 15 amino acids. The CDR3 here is CASRPTGQGNQPQHF. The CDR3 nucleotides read TGTGCCAGCAGGCCGACGGGACAGGGGAATCAGCCCCAGCATTTT. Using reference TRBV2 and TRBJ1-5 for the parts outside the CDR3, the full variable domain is EPEVTQTPSHQVTQMGQEVILRCVPISNHLYFYWYRQILGQKVEFLVSFYNNEISEKSEIFDDQFSVERPDGSNFTLKIRSTKLEDSAMYFCASRPTGQGNQPQHFGDGTRLSIL.

The CDR3 bases are TGTGCCAGCAGTTTTTCCTGGCTAGCGGACGAGCAGTACTTC. This codes for CASSFSWLADEQYF. The chain employs TRBV28 and TRBJ2-7; 7 nucleotides match TRBD2. Per germline, CDR1 MDHEN and CDR2 SYDVKM. The CDR3 consists of 14 residues. With 3 bases clipped from V and 5 bases from J, the junction kept 7 bases outside the gene matches. Combining the CDR3 with reference TRBV28 and TRBJ2-7 gives the whole variable domain DVKVTQSSRYLVKRTGEKVFLECVQDMDHENMFWYRQDPGLGLRLIYFSYDVKMKEKGDIPEGYSVSREKKERFSLILESASTNQTSMYLCASSFSWLADEQYFGPGTRLTVT.

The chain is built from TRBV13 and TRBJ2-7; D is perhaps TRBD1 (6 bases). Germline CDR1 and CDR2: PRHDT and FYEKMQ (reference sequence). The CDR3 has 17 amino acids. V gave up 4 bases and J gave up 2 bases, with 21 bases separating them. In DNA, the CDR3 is TGTGCCAGCAGCTCCCGGAGGCGGCAGGGGCCAACCTACGAGCAGTACTTC. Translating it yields CASSSRRRQGPTYEQYF. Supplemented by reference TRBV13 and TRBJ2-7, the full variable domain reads AAGVIQSPRHLIKEKRETATLKCYPIPRHDTVYWYQQGPGQDPQFLISFYEKMQSDKGSIPDRFSAQQFSDYHSELNMSSLELGDSALYFCASSSRRRQGPTYEQYFGPGTRLTVT.

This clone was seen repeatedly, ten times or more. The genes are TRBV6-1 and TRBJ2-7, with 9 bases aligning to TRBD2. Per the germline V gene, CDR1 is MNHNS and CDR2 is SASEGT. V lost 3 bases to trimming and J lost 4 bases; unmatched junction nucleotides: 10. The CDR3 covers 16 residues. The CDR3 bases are TGTGCCAGCAGTGATCTAGTAGCGGGAGCCTCTTACGAGCAGTACTTC. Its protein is CASSDLVAGASYEQYF.

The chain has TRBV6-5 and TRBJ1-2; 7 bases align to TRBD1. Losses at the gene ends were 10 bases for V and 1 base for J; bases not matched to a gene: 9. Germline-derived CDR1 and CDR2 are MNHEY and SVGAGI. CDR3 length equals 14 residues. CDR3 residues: CATNRDSYNYGYTF. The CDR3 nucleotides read TGTGCCACGAACCGGGACAGCTATAACTATGGCTACACCTTC.

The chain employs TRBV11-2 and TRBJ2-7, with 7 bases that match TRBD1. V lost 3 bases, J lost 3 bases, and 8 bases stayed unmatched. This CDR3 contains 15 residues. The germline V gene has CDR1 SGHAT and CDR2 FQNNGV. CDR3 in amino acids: CASSFRTGANYEQYF. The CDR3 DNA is TGTGCCAGCAGCTTTCGGACAGGAGCGAACTACGAGCAGTACTTC.

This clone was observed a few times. The CDR3 nucleotides are TGTGCCACCAGTACACAGGGTAATCAGCCCCAGCATTTT. Protein: CATSTQGNQPQHF. This chain uses TRBV15 with TRBJ1-5; TRBD1 is a possible D gene (6 bases). Trimming removed 6 bases from V and 4 bases from J, with 10 bases in between. This CDR3 has 13 amino acids. Germline assignment: CDR1 LNHNV and CDR2 YYDKDF (reference sequence).

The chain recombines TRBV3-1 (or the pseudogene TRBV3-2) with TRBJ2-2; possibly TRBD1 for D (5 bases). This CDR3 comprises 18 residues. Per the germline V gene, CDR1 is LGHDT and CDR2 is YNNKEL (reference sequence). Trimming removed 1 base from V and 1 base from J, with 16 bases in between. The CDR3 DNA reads TGTGCCAGCAGCCAAGTTTGGCAGGGTGCTGGGAACACCGGGGAGCTGTTTTTT. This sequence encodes CASSQVWQGAGNTGELFF.

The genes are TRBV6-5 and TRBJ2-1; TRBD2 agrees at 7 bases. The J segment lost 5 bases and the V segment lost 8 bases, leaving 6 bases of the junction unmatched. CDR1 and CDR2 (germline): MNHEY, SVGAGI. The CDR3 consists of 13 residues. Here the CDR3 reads CASGGTTDNEQFF. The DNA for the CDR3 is TGTGCCAGCGGCGGGACTACCGACAATGAGCAGTTCTTC.

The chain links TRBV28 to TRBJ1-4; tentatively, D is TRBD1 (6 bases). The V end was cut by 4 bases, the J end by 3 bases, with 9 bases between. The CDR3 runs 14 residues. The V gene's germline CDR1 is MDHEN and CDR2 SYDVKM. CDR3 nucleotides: TGTGCCAGCAGTTCTGGGACACCTAATGAAAAACTGTTTTTT. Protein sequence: CASSSGTPNEKLFF.

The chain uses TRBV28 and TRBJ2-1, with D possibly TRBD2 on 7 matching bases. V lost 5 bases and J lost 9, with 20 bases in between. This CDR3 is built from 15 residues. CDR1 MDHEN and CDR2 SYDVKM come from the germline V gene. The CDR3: CASSRGGPSITEQFF. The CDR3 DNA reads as TGTGCCAGCAGTAGGGGGGGTCCTAGCATTACTGAGCAGTTCTTC.

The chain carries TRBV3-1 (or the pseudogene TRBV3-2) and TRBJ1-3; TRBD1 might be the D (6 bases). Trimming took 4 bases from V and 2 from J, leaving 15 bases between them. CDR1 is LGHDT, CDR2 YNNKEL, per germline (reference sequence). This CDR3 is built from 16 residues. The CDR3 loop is CASSLSTGGPGNTIYF. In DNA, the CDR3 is TGTGCCAGCAGCCTAAGTACGGGGGGCCCTGGAAACACCATATATTTT.

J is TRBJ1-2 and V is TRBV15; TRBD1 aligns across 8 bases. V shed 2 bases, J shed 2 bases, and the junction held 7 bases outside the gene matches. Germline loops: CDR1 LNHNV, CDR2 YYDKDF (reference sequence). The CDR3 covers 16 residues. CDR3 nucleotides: TGTGCCACCAGCAGACCGGGACAGGAAGGGAACTATGGCTACACCTTC. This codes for CATSRPGQEGNYGYTF.

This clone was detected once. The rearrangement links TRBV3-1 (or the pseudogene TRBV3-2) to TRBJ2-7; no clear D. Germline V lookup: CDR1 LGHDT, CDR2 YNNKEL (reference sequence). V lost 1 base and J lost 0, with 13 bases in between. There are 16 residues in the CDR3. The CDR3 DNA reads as TGTGCCAGCAGCCAAGTCTGGCATCCGGACTCCTACGAGCAGTACTTC. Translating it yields CASSQVWHPDSYEQYF.

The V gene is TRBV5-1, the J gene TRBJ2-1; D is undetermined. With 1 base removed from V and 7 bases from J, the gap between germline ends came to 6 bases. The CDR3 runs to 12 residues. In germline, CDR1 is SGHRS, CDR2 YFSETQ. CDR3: CASSLFMNEQFF. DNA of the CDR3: TGCGCCAGCAGCTTGTTTATGAATGAGCAGTTCTTC.

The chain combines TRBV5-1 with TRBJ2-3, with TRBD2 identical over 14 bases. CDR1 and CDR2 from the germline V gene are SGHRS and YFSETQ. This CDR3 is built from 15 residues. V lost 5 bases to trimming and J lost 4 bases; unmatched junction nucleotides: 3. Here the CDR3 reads CASRWTSGGSDTQYF. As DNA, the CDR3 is TGCGCCAGCAGATGGACTAGCGGGGGGTCAGATACGCAGTATTTT.

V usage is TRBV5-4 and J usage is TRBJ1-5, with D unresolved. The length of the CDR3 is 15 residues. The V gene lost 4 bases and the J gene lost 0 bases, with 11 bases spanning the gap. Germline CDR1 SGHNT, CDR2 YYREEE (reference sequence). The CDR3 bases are TGTGCCAGCAGCCGGTCTCCAGATAGCAATCAGCCCCAGCATTTT. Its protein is CASSRSPDSNQPQHF.